A single count supports the clone carrying this T cell receptor (beta chain). The sample is drawn from a study of blood T cell repertoires in COVID-19. Background on the study: Italy, Spain and the United States were the sources of the convalescent and acute COVID-19 samples. Sources were T cells, B-cell-depleted T cells, or PBMCs; the material itself was cDNA or gDNA.

In the original processing: By means of reference gene primer amplification, nucleated cell counts were estimated. Measured with immunoSEQ multiplex PCR; TCRdb has only the in-frame clones, and not every one. Clonal size and the V and J genes are those of that table, whereas D and trimming came from the DNA. The table lists 60,000 to 90,000 clones, more than 60% of them singletons. Sequencing used peripheral blood. This TCR came from a man aged 55 to 70 with acute or convalescent COVID-19.

The CDR3 spells CASTSTSGEETQYF. CDR3 in DNA: TGTGCCAGCACCTCGACTAGCGGGGAAGAGACCCAGTACTTC. This rearrangement joins TRBV3-1 (or the pseudogene TRBV3-2) to TRBJ2-5; 11 nucleotides match TRBD2. Germline values: CDR1 LGHDT, CDR2 YNNKEL (reference sequence). Trimming removed 7 bases from V and 3 bases from J; junction bases left unmatched: 4. This CDR3 has 14 amino acids.